Below, 12 T cell receptor beta chains from the same sample are listed, as sequenced in a study of response to subunit inactivated influenza vaccine. Using its own MiXCR run on the RT-PCR reads, TCRdb lists one record per CDR3 protein. The sample includes more than 500,000 distinct CDR3 sequences, around 10% seen only once; the top ten take approximately 11%. Another study also made use of these data, one on T cells expressing NK-cell markers. That investigation notes: TCR beta cDNA was made by 5'RACE template switching with UMIs.

Sequences were derived from PBMCs from blood, sampled on the day of vaccination. The receptor set was obtained from a man aged 50-60 years who received an inactivated influenza vaccine.

This clonotype was seen more than once but under ten times. The V and J genes are TRBV20-1 and TRBJ1-1; the D gene is possibly TRBD1 (6 bases). V was pared by 2 bases and J by 4 bases, with 14 bases between. CDR1 is DFQATT and CDR2 is SNEGSKA in the germline V gene (reference sequence). The CDR3 extends over 14 amino acids. For the CDR3, the DNA is TGCAGTGCTAGAAGACAGGTACGGGCCACTGAAGCTTTCTTT. Translating gives CSARRQVRATEAFF.

This chain connects TRBV7-2 to TRBJ2-7; D gene unclear. Deletions cut 4 bases from V and 7 bases from J, with 17 bases between. Germline CDR1 SGHTA, CDR2 FQGNSA. The CDR3 is made up of 14 amino acids. The CDR3 nucleotides are TGTGCCAGCAGCTGGGGATCAGTATCTGGGGAGCAGTACTTC. This sequence encodes CASSWGSVSGEQYF.

This clonotype was counted ten times or more. CDR3 amino acids: CASSFASGTLNNEQFF. CDR3 DNA: TGTGCCAGCAGCTTTGCTAGCGGTACTTTGAACAATGAGCAGTTCTTC. The chain is built from TRBV7-9 and TRBJ2-1; 7 nucleotides agree with TRBD2. The CDR3 spans 16 residues. Germline CDR1 reads SEHNR; CDR2 reads FQNEAQ (reference sequence). The J segment lost 5 bases and the V segment lost 3 bases, leaving 10 bases of the junction unmatched.

The chain links TRBV4-2 to TRBJ1-1; D is possibly TRBD1 (5 bases). There are 15 residues in the CDR3. Trimming took off 2 bases at V and 0 bases at J, with 10 bases between the two ends. Germline loops: CDR1 LGHNA, CDR2 YNFKEQ. CDR3 nucleotide sequence: TGTGCCAGCAGCCAAATTCAGGGTATGAACACTGAAGCTTTCTTT. Translation: CASSQIQGMNTEAFF.

This clonotype was observed a handful of times. The rearrangement uses TRBV6-1 and TRBJ1-5, with 8 bases that match TRBD1. The CDR3 length is 15 residues. CDR1 and CDR2 (germline): MNHNS, SASEGT. Germline trimming cut 7 bases from V and 2 bases from J; bases unmatched to any gene: 7. The CDR3 region has the DNA TGTGCCAGCAAGAGACAGGGGATAGGCAATCAGCCCCAGCATTTT. Amino acid sequence: CASKRQGIGNQPQHF.

This clonotype has ten or more counts. V usage is TRBV12-3 or TRBV12-4 and J usage is TRBJ2-1, with D possibly matching TRBD1 (6 bases). The CDR3 runs 14 residues. The V end was cut by 3 bases, the J end by 4 bases, with 10 bases between. CDR3 loop: CASSFGTIYNEQFF. The CDR3 DNA is TGTGCCAGCAGTTTCGGGACAATATACAATGAGCAGTTCTTC.

The sample holds many counts of this clonotype. The chain uses TRBV12-3 or TRBV12-4 and TRBJ1-4; D remains ambiguous. V was pared by 4 bases and J by 4 bases, with 7 bases between. CDR3 size: 13 residues. The chain's CDR3 is CASSSYGNEKLFF. CDR3 DNA: TGTGCCAGCAGTTCGTATGGTAATGAAAAACTGTTTTTT.

The table lists this clonotype with a few counts. The chain couples TRBV6-5 to TRBJ1-1; D uncertain. CDR1 and CDR2 (germline): MNHEY, SVGAGI. CDR3 length equals 14 residues. V was clipped by 4 bases and J by 0 bases, with 9 bases between them. In nucleotides, the CDR3 is TGTGCCAGCAGTTTAGACAAATTGAACACTGAAGCTTTCTTT. Translation: CASSLDKLNTEAFF.

CDR3 residues: CASSSSPGTGFDEQYF. The CDR3 DNA sequence: TGTGCCAGCAGTTCAAGCCCCGGGACAGGGTTCGACGAGCAGTACTTC. The chain joins TRBV28 to TRBJ2-7, with 9 bases lining up with TRBD1. The V gene's germline CDR1 is MDHEN and CDR2 SYDVKM. The CDR3 runs to 16 residues. Trimming cost V 4 bases and J 5 bases; bases outside gene matches: 12.

The rearrangement uses TRBV9 and TRBJ2-3; D is tentatively TRBD1 or TRBD2 (5 bases each). Germline CDR1 and CDR2: SGDLS and YYNGEE. Between the trimmed V and J ends, which lost 0 bases and 10 bases, there was a span of 12 bases. The CDR3 runs 13 residues. The CDR3: CASSVEPGPAQYF. DNA of the CDR3: TGTGCCAGCAGCGTAGAACCGGGGCCCGCGCAGTATTTT.

In its sample, this clonotype was seen many times. The rearrangement joins TRBV7-2 to TRBJ2-4; D call uncertain. This CDR3 is 13 amino acids long. Germline assignment: CDR1 SGHTA and CDR2 FQGNSA. The germline V and J ends were trimmed by 8 bases and 0 bases, with 8 bases remaining between them. The DNA for the CDR3 is TGTGCCAGCTCCCCCCCAGCCAAAAACATTCAGTACTTC. Translation: CASSPPAKNIQYF.

The chain couples TRBV7-7 to TRBJ2-7, with D perhaps TRBD1 (5 bases). Germline CDR1 is SSHAT and CDR2 is FNYEAQ (reference sequence). V gave up 5 bases and J gave up 5 bases, with 16 bases separating them. CDR3 length: 14 amino acids. CDR3 DNA sequence: TGTGCCAGCAGCCCAGGGCCAGCGACCCACGAGCAGTACTTC. Protein sequence: CASSPGPATHEQYF.